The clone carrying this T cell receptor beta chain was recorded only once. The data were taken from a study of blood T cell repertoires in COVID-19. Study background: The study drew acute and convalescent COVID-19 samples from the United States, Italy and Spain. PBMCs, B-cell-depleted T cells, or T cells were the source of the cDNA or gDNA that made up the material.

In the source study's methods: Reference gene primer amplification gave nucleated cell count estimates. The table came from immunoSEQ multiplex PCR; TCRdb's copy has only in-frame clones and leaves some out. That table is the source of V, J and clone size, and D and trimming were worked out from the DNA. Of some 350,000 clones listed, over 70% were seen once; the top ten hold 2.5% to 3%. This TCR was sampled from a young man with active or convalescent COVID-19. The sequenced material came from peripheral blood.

The CDR3 loop is CASSPGEGRWDPAFF. CDR3 nucleotide sequence: TGCGCCAGCAGCCCCGGTGAGGGGAGGTGGGACCCAGCTTTCTTT. The V call is TRBV5-1, the J call TRBJ1-1; the D gene is possibly TRBD1 (5 bases). V lost 4 bases, J lost 10 bases, and 23 bases lay in between. This CDR3 is built from 15 residues. The germline gives CDR1 SGHRS, CDR2 YFSETQ. Full variable domain (outside the CDR3, taken from reference TRBV5-1 and TRBJ1-1): KAGVTQTPRYLIKTRGQQVTLSCSPISGHRSVSWYQQTPGQGLQFLFEYFSETQRNKGNFPGRFSGRQFSNSRSEMNVSTLELGDSALYLCASSPGEGRWDPAFFGQGTRLTVV.